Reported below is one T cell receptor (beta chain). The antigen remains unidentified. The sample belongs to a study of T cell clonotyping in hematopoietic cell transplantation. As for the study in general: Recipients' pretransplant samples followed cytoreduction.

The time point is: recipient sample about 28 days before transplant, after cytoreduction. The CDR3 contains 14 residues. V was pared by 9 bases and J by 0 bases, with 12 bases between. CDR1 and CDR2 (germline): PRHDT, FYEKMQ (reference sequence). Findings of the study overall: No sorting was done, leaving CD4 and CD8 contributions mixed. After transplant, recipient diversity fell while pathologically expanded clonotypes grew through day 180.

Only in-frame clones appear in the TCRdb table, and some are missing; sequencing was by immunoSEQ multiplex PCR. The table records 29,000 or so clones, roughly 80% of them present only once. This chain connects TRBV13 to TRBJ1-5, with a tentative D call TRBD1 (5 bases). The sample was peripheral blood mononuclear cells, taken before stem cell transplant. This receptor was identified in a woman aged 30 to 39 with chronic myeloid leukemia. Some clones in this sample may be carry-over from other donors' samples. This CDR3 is CASRSRDSNQPQHF. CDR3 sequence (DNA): TGTGCCAGTAGAAGCAGGGATAGCAATCAGCCCCAGCATTTT.